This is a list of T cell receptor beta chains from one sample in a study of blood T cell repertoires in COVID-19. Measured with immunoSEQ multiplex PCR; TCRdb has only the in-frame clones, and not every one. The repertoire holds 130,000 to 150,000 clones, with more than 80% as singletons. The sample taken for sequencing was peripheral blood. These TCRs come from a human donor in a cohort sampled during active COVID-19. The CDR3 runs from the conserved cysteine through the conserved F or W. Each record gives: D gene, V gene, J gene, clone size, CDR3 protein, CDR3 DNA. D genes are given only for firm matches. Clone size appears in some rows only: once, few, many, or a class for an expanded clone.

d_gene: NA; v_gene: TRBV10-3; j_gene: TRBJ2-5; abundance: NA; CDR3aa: CAISELQLGGDQYF; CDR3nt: TGTGCCATCAGTGAGTTACAACTAGGGGGGGACCAGTACTTC
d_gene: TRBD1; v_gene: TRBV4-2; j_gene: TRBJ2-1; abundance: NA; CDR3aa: CASSQGRGTYNEQFF; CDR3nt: TGTGCCAGCAGCCAAGGCAGGGGGACCTACAATGAGCAGTTCTTC
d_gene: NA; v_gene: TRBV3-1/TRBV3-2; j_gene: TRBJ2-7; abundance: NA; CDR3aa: CASSRTALRSNEQYF; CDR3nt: TGTGCCAGCAGCCGGACAGCCCTGAGGTCCAACGAGCAGTACTTC
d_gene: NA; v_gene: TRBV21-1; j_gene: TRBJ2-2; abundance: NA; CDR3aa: CANRPGQGGRGAVF; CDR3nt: TGTGCCAACCGGCCGGGACAGGGAGGCCGGGGAGCTGTTTTT
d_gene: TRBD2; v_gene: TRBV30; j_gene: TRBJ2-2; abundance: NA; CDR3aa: CAWSRVLAGTGELFF; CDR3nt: TGTGCCTGGAGTAGGGTACTAGCGGGCACCGGGGAGCTGTTTTTT
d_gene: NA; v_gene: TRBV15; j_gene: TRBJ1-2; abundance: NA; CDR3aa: CATSRDIRGADGYTF; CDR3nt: TGTGCCACCAGCAGAGATATTCGGGGGGCCGACGGCTACACCTTC
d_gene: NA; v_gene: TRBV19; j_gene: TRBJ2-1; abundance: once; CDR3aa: CASSIVIASLYNEQFF; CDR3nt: TGTGCCAGTAGTATTGTGATAGCCAGTTTGTACAATGAGCAGTTCTTC
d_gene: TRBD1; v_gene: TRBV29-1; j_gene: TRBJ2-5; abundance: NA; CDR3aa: CSVRDRVIPETQYF; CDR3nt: TGCAGCGTACGGGACAGGGTCATTCCAGAGACCCAGTACTTC
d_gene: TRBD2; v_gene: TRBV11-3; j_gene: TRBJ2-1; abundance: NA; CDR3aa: CASSLSWTSGGPGLNEQFF; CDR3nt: TGTGCCAGCAGCTTATCATGGACTAGCGGGGGGCCTGGGTTGAATGAGCAGTTCTTC
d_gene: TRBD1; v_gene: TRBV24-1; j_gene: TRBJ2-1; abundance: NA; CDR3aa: CATAQTGGFTSNEQFF; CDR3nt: TGTGCCACCGCCCAGACAGGGGGCTTTACCTCCAATGAGCAGTTCTTC
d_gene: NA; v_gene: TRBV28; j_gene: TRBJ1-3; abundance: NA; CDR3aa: CATQGLGTIYF; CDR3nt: TGTGCCACCCAGGGGTTGGGCACCATATATTTT
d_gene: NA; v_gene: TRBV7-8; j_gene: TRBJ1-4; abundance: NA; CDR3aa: CASSEGGEKLFF; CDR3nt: TGTGCCAGCAGCGAGGGAGGAGAAAAACTGTTTTTT
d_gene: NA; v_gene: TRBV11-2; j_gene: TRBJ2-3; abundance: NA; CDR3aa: CASSTDRTDTQYF; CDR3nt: TGTGCCAGCAGCACCGACAGGACAGATACGCAGTATTTT
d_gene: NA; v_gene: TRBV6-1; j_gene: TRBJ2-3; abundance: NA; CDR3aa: CASSEGAPTRDTQYF; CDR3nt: TGTGCCAGCAGTGAAGGGGCACCGACGCGAGATACGCAGTATTTT
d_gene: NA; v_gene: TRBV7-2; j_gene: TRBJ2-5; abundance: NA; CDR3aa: CASSLERDQETQYF; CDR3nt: TGTGCCAGCAGCCTCGAGCGGGACCAAGAGACCCAGTACTTC
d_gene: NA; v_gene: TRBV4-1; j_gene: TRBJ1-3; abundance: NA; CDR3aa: CASSQAGGASGNTIYF; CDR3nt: TGCGCCAGCAGCCAAGCTGGGGGGGCAAGTGGAAACACCATATATTTT
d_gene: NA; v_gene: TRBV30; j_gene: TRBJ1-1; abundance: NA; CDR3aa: CAWSAALRAFF; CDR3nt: TGTGCCTGGAGTGCGGCACTCAGGGCTTTCTTT
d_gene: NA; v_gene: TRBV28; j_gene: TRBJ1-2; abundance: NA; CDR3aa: CASGDSTSYGYTF; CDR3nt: TGTGCCAGCGGCGACAGTACTTCCTATGGCTACACCTTC
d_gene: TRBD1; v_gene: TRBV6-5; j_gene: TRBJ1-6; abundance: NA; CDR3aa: CATKRDRGPAPLHF; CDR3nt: TGTGCCACCAAACGAGACAGGGGGCCGGCACCCCTCCACTTT
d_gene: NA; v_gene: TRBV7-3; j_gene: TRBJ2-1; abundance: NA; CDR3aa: CASSLNANNEQFF; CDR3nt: TGTGCCAGCAGCTTAAACGCGAACAATGAGCAGTTCTTC
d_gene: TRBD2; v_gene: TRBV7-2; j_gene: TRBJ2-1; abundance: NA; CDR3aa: CASSLELAGGPSYNEQFF; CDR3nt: TGTGCCAGCAGCTTAGAACTAGCGGGAGGGCCTTCCTACAATGAGCAGTTCTTC
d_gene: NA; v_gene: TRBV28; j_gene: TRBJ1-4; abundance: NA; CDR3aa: CASSLYGDEKLFF; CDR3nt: TGTGCCAGCAGTTTATACGGGGATGAAAAACTGTTTTTT
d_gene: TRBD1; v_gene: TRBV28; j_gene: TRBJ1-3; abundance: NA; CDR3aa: CASSLLTGGNTIYF; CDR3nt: TGTGCCAGCAGTTTGTTGACAGGGGGAAACACCATATATTTT
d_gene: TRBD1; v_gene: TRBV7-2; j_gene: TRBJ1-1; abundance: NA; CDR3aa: CASSKDRGYTEAFF; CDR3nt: TGTGCCAGCAGTAAAGACAGGGGGTACACTGAAGCTTTCTTT
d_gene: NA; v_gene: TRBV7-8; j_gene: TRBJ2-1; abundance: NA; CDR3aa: CASSRTRRTRDLSSYEQFF; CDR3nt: TGTGCCAGCAGCCGAACTAGGCGGACGAGGGACTTAAGTAGCTATGAGCAGTTCTTC
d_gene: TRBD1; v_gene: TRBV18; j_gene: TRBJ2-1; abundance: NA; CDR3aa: CASSRTGTGQGLSGSYNEQFF; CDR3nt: TGTGCCAGCTCACGTACGGGTACAGGACAGGGATTATCAGGGTCCTACAATGAGCAGTTCTTC
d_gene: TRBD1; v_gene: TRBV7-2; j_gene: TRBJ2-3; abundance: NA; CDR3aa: CASSPDRFSTDTQYF; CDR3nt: TGTGCCAGCAGCCCGGACAGGTTTAGCACAGATACGCAGTATTTT
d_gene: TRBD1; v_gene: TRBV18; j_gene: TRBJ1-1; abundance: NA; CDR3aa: CASSPRPGQGFSDTEAFF; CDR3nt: TGTGCCAGCTCACCACGGCCGGGACAGGGCTTTTCGGACACTGAAGCTTTCTTT
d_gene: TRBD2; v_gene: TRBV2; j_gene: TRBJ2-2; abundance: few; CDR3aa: CASSLAGNTGELFF; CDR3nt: TGTGCCAGCAGTTTAGCGGGGAACACCGGGGAGCTGTTTTTT
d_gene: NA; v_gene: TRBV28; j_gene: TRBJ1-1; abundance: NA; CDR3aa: CASRPTKFPEAFF; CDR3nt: TGTGCCAGCAGACCTACTAAATTTCCTGAAGCTTTCTTT
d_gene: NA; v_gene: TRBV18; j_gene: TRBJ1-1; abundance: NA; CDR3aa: CASSPLSDTNTEAFF; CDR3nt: TGTGCCAGCTCACCATTGTCAGACACGAACACTGAAGCTTTCTTT
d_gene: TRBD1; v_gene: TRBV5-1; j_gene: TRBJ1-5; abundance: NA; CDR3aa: CASSPLGTGGQPQHF; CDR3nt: TGCGCCAGCAGCCCCCTTGGGACAGGGGGCCAGCCCCAGCATTTT
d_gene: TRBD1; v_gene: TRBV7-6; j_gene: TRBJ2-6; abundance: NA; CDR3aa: CASSLDRAGANVLTF; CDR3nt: TGTGCCAGCAGCTTGGACAGGGCTGGGGCCAACGTCCTGACTTTC
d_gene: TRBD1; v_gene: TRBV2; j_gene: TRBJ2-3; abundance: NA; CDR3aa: CASSTRTGGWDTQYF; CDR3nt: TGTGCCAGCAGTACTCGGACAGGGGGCTGGGATACGCAGTATTTT
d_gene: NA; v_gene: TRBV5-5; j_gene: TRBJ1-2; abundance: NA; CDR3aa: CASSPGHQNNYGYTF; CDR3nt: TGTGCCAGCAGCCCGGGACACCAAAATAACTATGGCTACACCTTC
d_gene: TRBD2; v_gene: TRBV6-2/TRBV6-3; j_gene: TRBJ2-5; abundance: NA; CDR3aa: CASSYSGFTSGRQETQYF; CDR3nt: TGTGCCAGCAGTTACTCGGGGTTCACTAGCGGGAGGCAAGAGACCCAGTACTTC
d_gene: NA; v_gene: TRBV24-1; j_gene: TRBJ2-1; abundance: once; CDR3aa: CATSKGSSTYNEQFF; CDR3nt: TGTGCCACCAGTAAGGGGTCCTCAACTTACAATGAGCAGTTCTTC
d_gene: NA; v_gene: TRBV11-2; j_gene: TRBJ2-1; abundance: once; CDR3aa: CASSPKLAFHNEQFF; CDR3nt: TGTGCCAGCAGCCCCAAACTAGCTTTCCACAATGAGCAGTTCTTC
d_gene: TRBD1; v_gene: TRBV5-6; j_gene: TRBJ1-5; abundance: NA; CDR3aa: CASSLGTGGNSNQPQHF; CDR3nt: TGTGCCAGCAGCCTTGGGACAGGCGGGAATAGCAATCAGCCCCAGCATTTT
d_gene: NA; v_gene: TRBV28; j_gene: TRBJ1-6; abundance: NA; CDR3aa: CASSEWDKTLHF; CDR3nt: TGTGCCAGCAGTGAATGGGACAAAACCCTCCACTTT
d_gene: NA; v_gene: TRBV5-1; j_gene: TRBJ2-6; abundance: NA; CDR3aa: CASSWELAGANVLTF; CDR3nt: TGCGCCAGCAGCTGGGAGCTCGCTGGGGCCAACGTCCTGACTTTC
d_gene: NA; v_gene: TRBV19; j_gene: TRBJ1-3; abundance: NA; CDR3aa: CASSPPRISGNTIYF; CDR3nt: TGTGCCAGTAGCCCCCCCAGGATCTCTGGAAACACCATATATTTT
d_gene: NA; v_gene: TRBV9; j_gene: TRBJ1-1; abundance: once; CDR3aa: CASSVSAGWDTEAFF; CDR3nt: TGTGCCAGCAGCGTAAGCGCGGGGTGGGACACTGAAGCTTTCTTT